This T cell receptor beta chain comes out of a study of T-cell reconstitution after alpha-beta-depleted transplantation in children. Preparation of the TCRbeta library was carried out with unique molecular identifiers. TCRdb re-called the PCR reads through MiXCR, storing one row per CDR3 protein. The sample carries some 500,000 distinct CDR3 sequences, approximately 30% recorded once. The CDR3 contains 14 residues. Trimming removed 3 bases from V and 6 bases from J, with 15 bases in between. Germline V gives CDR1 DFQATT, CDR2 SNEGSKA (reference sequence). The rearrangement joins TRBV20-1 to TRBJ2-1; D uncertain. The source was PBMCs from the stem cell graft donor, collected from the stem cell graft. The clonotype comes from a human donor who donated a stem cell graft to a child with aplastic anemia. The CDR3 DNA is TGCAGTGCTAGGACCCAAGAATGGGGCAATGAGCAGTTCTTC. Amino acid sequence: CSARTQEWGNEQFF.